This is a list of T cell receptor beta chains from one sample in a study of cytomegalovirus exposure and HLA in healthy donors. Produced via immunoSEQ multiplex PCR; TCRdb's table is partial and in-frame only. This sample has approximately 160,000 clones, with roughly 80% found just once. The source material was PBMCs. All receptors come from a young woman in good health and CMV-seronegative. The CDR3 runs from the conserved cysteine through the conserved F or W. Fields, in order: D gene, clone size, J gene, V gene, CDR3 protein, CDR3 DNA. D genes are given only for firm matches. A clone size is listed for some rows: how often the clone was seen (once, few, many), or a class if it is expanded.

>NA|few|TRBJ1-1|TRBV7-9
CASSFSRGSNTEAFF
TGTGCCAGCAGCTTTTCCAGGGGTTCGAACACTGAAGCTTTCTTT
>NA|NA|TRBJ2-3|TRBV4-1
CASSQEVRITQYF
TGCGCTAGCAGCCAAGAAGTGCGTATTACGCAGTATTTT
>NA|few|TRBJ2-1|TRBV6-5
CASSLARGSYNEQFF
TGTGCCAGCAGTCTCGCTAGGGGGTCCTACAATGAGCAGTTCTTC
>TRBD1|NA|TRBJ2-7|TRBV29-1
CSAQGTGYEQYF
TGCAGCGCCCAAGGGACAGGATACGAGCAGTACTTC
>NA|NA|TRBJ2-7|TRBV2
CASPSEGGPQYF
TGTGCCAGTCCTTCGGAGGGCGGCCCGCAGTACTTC
>NA|few|TRBJ2-2|TRBV28
CASTRRLAEELVF
TGTGCCAGTACCAGGAGACTTGCGGAGGAATTGGTTTTT
>NA|NA|TRBJ1-1|TRBV14
CASSQEPGHLNTEAFF
TGTGCCAGCAGCCAAGAACCGGGACACCTGAACACTGAAGCTTTCTTT
>NA|NA|TRBJ2-1|TRBV7-2
CASSPAAYNEQFF
TGTGCCAGCAGCCCCGCGGCCTACAATGAGCAGTTCTTC
>NA|NA|TRBJ1-2|TRBV7-8
CASSSIWAGGQGYTF
TGTGCCAGCAGCTCGATTTGGGCGGGGGGGCAGGGCTACACCTTC
>TRBD2|few|TRBJ2-7|TRBV15
CATSRGGSDGEQYF
TGTGCCACCAGCAGAGGCGGGAGTGATGGCGAGCAGTACTTC
>TRBD2|once|TRBJ2-7|TRBV7-2
CASSLAREVAYEQYF
TGTGCCAGCAGCTTAGCGCGGGAGGTCGCCTACGAGCAGTACTTC
>TRBD1|few|TRBJ2-7|TRBV4-2
CASSPGTGAASYEQYF
TGTGCCAGCAGCCCTGGGACAGGGGCCGCGTCCTACGAGCAGTACTTC
>TRBD2|NA|TRBJ2-3|TRBV5-1
CASSSSGPTDTQYF
TGCGCCAGCAGCTCTAGCGGCCCCACAGATACGCAGTATTTT
>NA|NA|TRBJ2-1|TRBV9
CASSVGEPYNEQFF
TGTGCCAGCAGCGTAGGGGAGCCTTACAATGAGCAGTTCTTC
>TRBD2|NA|TRBJ2-5|TRBV10-3
CAIRSSGVKETQYF
TGTGCCATCCGGAGTAGCGGGGTAAAAGAGACCCAGTACTTC
>TRBD1|NA|TRBJ2-7|TRBV5-6
CASSAQTGYEQYF
TGTGCCAGCAGCGCGCAGACAGGGTACGAGCAGTACTTC
>NA|NA|TRBJ1-1|TRBV6-5
CASTTRGRAEAFF
TGTGCCAGCACTACGCGAGGGCGCGCTGAAGCTTTCTTT
>TRBD2|NA|TRBJ2-5|TRBV7-9
CASSFSGGRAGETQYF
TGTGCCAGCAGCTTCTCTGGCGGGAGGGCCGGAGAGACCCAGTACTTC
>TRBD2|NA|TRBJ2-7|TRBV6-1
CASSELASGSMGVFGEQYF
TGTGCCAGCAGTGAACTCGCTAGCGGGAGTATGGGAGTCTTCGGCGAGCAGTACTTC
>NA|NA|TRBJ2-1|TRBV7-8
CASSTLLYNEQFF
TGTGCCAGCAGCACACTACTCTACAATGAGCAGTTCTTC
>NA|few|TRBJ1-1|TRBV29-1
CSGQQALNTEAFF
TGCAGCGGGCAACAGGCGCTTAACACTGAAGCTTTCTTT
>TRBD1|NA|TRBJ2-7|TRBV4-2
CASSTDRGSYEQYF
TGTGCCAGCAGCACCGACAGGGGCTCCTACGAGCAGTACTTC
>TRBD2|NA|TRBJ2-3|TRBV28
CASEAGAGTDTQYF
TGTGCCAGCGAAGCGGGAGCGGGCACAGATACGCAGTATTTT
>TRBD1|NA|TRBJ2-7|TRBV7-9
CASSSTGTGWVEQYF
TGTGCCAGCAGCTCCACCGGGACAGGGTGGGTCGAGCAGTACTTC
>NA|NA|TRBJ2-1|TRBV18
CASSPSLGGNEQFF
TGTGCCAGCTCACCTTCCCTCGGTGGCAATGAGCAGTTCTTC
>TRBD1|NA|TRBJ2-3|TRBV5-1
CASSWGDRDTDTQYF
TGCGCCAGCAGCTGGGGGGACAGGGACACAGATACGCAGTATTTT
>NA|few|TRBJ2-1|TRBV7-9
CASSLEGRGWDEQFF
TGTGCCAGCAGCTTAGAAGGCAGGGGTTGGGATGAGCAGTTCTTC
>TRBD1|few|TRBJ2-7|TRBV5-1
CASSPQTGQPFDEQYF
TGCGCCAGCAGCCCCCAAACGGGACAGCCCTTCGACGAGCAGTACTTC
>NA|NA|TRBJ1-1|TRBV28
CASSLDNLDTEAFF
TGTGCCAGCAGTTTAGACAATCTTGACACTGAAGCTTTCTTT